This T cell receptor (beta chain) appears in the sequencing data of a study of patients and donors after allogeneic stem cell transplantation. The V gene lost 6 bases and the J gene lost 0 bases, with 9 bases spanning the gap. Germline loops: CDR1 MNHEY, CDR2 SVGAGI. This CDR3 spans 14 amino acids. TCRdb called the RT-PCR reads again in MiXCR, with one record for every CDR3 protein. Among about 76,000 distinct CDR3 sequences listed, less than 30% were seen once. The TCR originated in a human donor who was either an allogeneic HSCT recipient or a stem cell or donor lymphocyte infusion donor (not recorded which). It is not recorded whose cells these are; they may come from a transplant donor. Sequencing input: blood, either unsorted or a sorted T cell fraction (not recorded which). The V call is TRBV6-5, the J call TRBJ1-3; no reliable D call. CDR3 in amino acids: CASRGIPSGNTIYF. Here the CDR3 DNA reads TGTGCCAGCAGGGGCATTCCCTCTGGAAACACCATATATTTT.